This TCR beta chain appears in the sequencing data of a study of human T cells and chemical hapten exposure. The wider study: Weekly scalp doses of diphenylcyclopropenone were given to patients during the approximately 25-week study.

Study findings and constraints: After DPC sensitization, TCRs above 1 in 1000 frequency showed no change.

Each CDR3 protein gets one entry after TCRdb re-called the RACE reads with MiXCR. Of approximately 79,000 distinct CDR3 sequences in the sample, over 6.5% were seen once. The table lists this clonotype with a few counts. The antigen is undetermined. Germline V gene lookup returns CDR1 SGHTA and CDR2 FQGTGA. The CDR3 length is 13 residues. V was clipped by 7 bases and J by 6 bases; unmatched bases: 3. Time point given: pre-sensitization, week 0. As for treatment: therapeutic diphenylcyclopropenone sensitization with weekly scalp DPC. Sequencing started from total RNA isolated from unfractionated whole blood.

The receptor's source is a man aged 40-49 years with alopecia areata. Some clones in this sample may be carry-over from other donors' samples. The input for sequencing was whole blood, taken in connection with sensitization to the hapten diphenylcyclopropenone (DPC). The V call is TRBV7-3, the J call TRBJ2-2; 9 bases are a match to TRBD1. The chain's CDR3 is CASKGQGSGELFF. The CDR3 bases are TGTGCCAGCAAGGGACAGGGATCCGGGGAGCTGTTTTTT.